These 17 T cell receptor beta chains share one sample of origin, sequenced in a study of cytomegalovirus exposure and HLA in healthy donors. PCR employed 60 Vbeta and 13 Jbeta primers. The method was immunoSEQ multiplex PCR; TCRdb's version includes in-frame clones alone and lacks a portion of them. The sample yields approximately 97,000 clones, 81% seen once. The material sequenced was PBMCs. All receptors derive from a woman aged 70 to 79 in good health and CMV-seropositive.

The rearrangement uses TRBV5-1 and TRBJ2-2; no firm D call. This CDR3 contains 15 residues. V dropped 2 bases and J dropped 0 bases, with 8 bases sitting between them. Germline CDR1 reads SGHRS; CDR2 reads YFSETQ. DNA of the CDR3: TGCGCCAGCAGCTTAGTGCGAACGAACACCGGGGAGCTGTTTTTT. This sequence encodes CASSLVRTNTGELFF.

The V gene is TRBV30, the J gene TRBJ2-7, with 9 bases fitting TRBD1. Per germline, CDR1 GTSNPN and CDR2 SVGIG (reference sequence). The length of the CDR3 is 14 residues. Losses at the gene ends were 0 bases for V and 3 bases for J; bases not matched to a gene: 3. The CDR3 is CAWSVLGQGYEQYF. The CDR3 region has the DNA TGTGCCTGGAGTGTACTGGGACAGGGCTACGAGCAGTACTTC.

The V and J genes are TRBV28 and TRBJ1-2, with D possibly TRBD1 on 5 matching bases. This CDR3 region has 14 residues. Per germline, CDR1 MDHEN and CDR2 SYDVKM. Trimming took 2 bases from V and 0 from J, leaving 7 bases between them. This CDR3 reads CASSLQGANYGYTF. In DNA, the CDR3 is TGTGCCAGCAGTTTACAGGGTGCTAACTATGGCTACACCTTC.

The J gene is TRBJ2-5, the V gene TRBV19; 9 bases line up with TRBD1. The DNA end is more similar to TRBJ2-7, so the J call may be wrong. CDR1 is LNHDA and CDR2 is SQIVND in the germline V gene (reference sequence). This CDR3 contains 14 residues. The CDR3 reads CASSPRDRVVEQYF. The CDR3 region has the DNA TGTGCCAGTAGTCCCCGGGACAGGGTGGTCGAGCAGTACTTC.

The rearrangement links TRBV5-5 to TRBJ2-7, with D possibly matching TRBD2 (6 bases). CDR3 length: 15 amino acids. The germline V and J ends were trimmed by 3 bases and 0 bases, with 13 bases remaining between them. CDR1 is SGHKS, CDR2 YYEKEE, per germline (reference sequence). Here the CDR3 DNA reads TGTGCCAGCAGCTCCAAAATAGCGGACTCCTACGAGCAGTACTTC. Its translation is CASSSKIADSYEQYF.

The chain links TRBV5-1 to TRBJ2-3; 8 nucleotides match TRBD2. The CDR3 is 16 residues long. Trimming removed 2 bases from V and 1 base from J; junction bases left unmatched: 6. Germline CDR1 is SGHRS and CDR2 is YFSETQ. The CDR3 loop is CASSFLAGLGTDTQYF. For the CDR3, the DNA is TGCGCCAGCAGCTTCCTAGCGGGCCTGGGCACAGATACGCAGTATTTT. Full variable domain (remainder filled in from reference TRBV5-1 and TRBJ2-3): KAGVTQTPRYLIKTRGQQVTLSCSPISGHRSVSWYQQTPGQGLQFLFEYFSETQRNKGNFPGRFSGRQFSNSRSEMNVSTLELGDSALYLCASSFLAGLGTDTQYFGPGTRLTVL.

This chain links TRBV2 with TRBJ2-7; the match to TRBD1 covers 9 bases. This CDR3 comprises 13 residues. In germline, CDR1 is SNHLY, CDR2 FYNNEI. Trimming took 4 bases from V and 7 from J; bases not matched to a gene: 5. Here the CDR3 DNA reads TGTGCCAGCAGTGGCACCGGGACAGGGGAGCAGTACTTC. Translated, it gives CASSGTGTGEQYF.

This chain uses TRBV5-3 with TRBJ1-2; TRBD1 aligns across 11 bases. TRBV5-3 is marked as an open reading frame, function uncertain. V lost 4 bases to trimming and J lost 3 bases; unmatched junction nucleotides: 5. CDR3 size: 15 residues. CDR3 loop: CARSSGQGAYYGYTF. For the CDR3, the DNA is TGTGCCAGAAGCAGTGGACAGGGGGCCTACTATGGCTACACCTTC.

Comment on this clone: One junction end disagrees with the germline gene, perhaps due to a read error. V and J are TRBV7-9 and TRBJ2-1, with D tentatively TRBD2 (5 bases). This CDR3 comprises 14 residues. Germline V gene lookup returns CDR1 SEHNR and CDR2 FQNEAQ (reference sequence). The chain's CDR3 is CSSSFGGPYNEQFF. For the CDR3, the DNA is TGTTCCAGCAGCTTCGGCGGGCCATACAATGAGCAGTTCTTC.

J is TRBJ1-5 and V is TRBV30, with D tentatively TRBD1 (5 bases). The CDR3 totals 15 residues. V lost 0 bases and J lost 6, with 15 bases in between. Germline lookup yields CDR1 GTSNPN and CDR2 SVGIG (reference sequence). CDR3 nucleotides: TGTGCCTGGAGTGTTGGCGGGACTCGGGGTCAGCCCCAGCATTTT. This encodes CAWSVGGTRGQPQHF. Supplemented by reference TRBV30 and TRBJ1-5, the full variable domain reads SQTIHQWPATLVQPVGSPLSLECTVEGTSNPNLYWYRQAAGRGLQLLFYSVGIGQISSEVPQNLSASRPQDRQFILSSKKLLLSDSGFYLCAWSVGGTRGQPQHFGDGTRLSIL.

The J gene is TRBJ2-1, the V gene TRBV7-2, with TRBD1 matching 8 bases. J lost 8 bases, V lost 5 bases, and 11 bases had no gene match. The length of the CDR3 is 15 residues. Germline loops: CDR1 SGHTA, CDR2 FQGNSA. CDR3: CASSKDRGPRDEQFF. CDR3 DNA: TGTGCCAGCAGCAAAGACAGGGGACCTCGGGATGAGCAGTTCTTC.

V usage is TRBV4-3 and J usage is TRBJ1-5; D gene unclear. The CDR3 sequence is 15 residues long. V lost 0 bases to trimming and J lost 6 bases, with 12 bases between them. The germline V gene has CDR1 LGHNA and CDR2 YSLEER. In DNA, the CDR3 is TGCGCCAGCAGCCAAGAGTCCTCAGGATTTCAGCCCCAGCATTTT. This gives the protein CASSQESSGFQPQHF.

This clone was counted a single time. The V call is TRBV5-6, the J call TRBJ1-2, with D perhaps matching TRBD1 (6 bases). V was clipped by 3 bases and J by 5 bases, with 11 bases between them. Germline V gene data show CDR1 as SGHDT and CDR2 as YYEEEE. The CDR3 contains 13 residues. The CDR3 protein is CASSSIQGYGYTF. DNA of the CDR3: TGTGCCAGCAGCTCCATACAGGGATATGGCTACACCTTC.

The chain couples TRBV4-1 to TRBJ2-2; D may be TRBD1 (6 bases). The V end was cut by 1 base, the J end by 2 bases, with 11 bases between. The germline V gene has CDR1 MGHRA and CDR2 YSYEKL. The CDR3 has 16 amino acids. This chain's CDR3 is CASSQAGTTNTGELFF. CDR3 nucleotides: TGCGCCAGCAGCCAAGCCGGGACAACTAACACCGGGGAGCTGTTTTTT.

V usage is TRBV5-6 and J usage is TRBJ2-5, with 14 bases that match TRBD2. Germline V gives CDR1 SGHDT, CDR2 YYEEEE. The CDR3 is made up of 16 amino acids. Trimming at V came to 0 bases and at J to 8 bases, leaving 6 bases not matched to a gene. CDR3 protein: CASSLAGTSGGLTQYF. CDR3 bases: TGTGCCAGCAGCTTGGCCGGGACTAGCGGGGGACTAACCCAGTACTTC.

V usage is TRBV5-8 and J usage is TRBJ1-2, with a weak D call TRBD1 (6 bases). The CDR3 loop spans 16 amino acids. Germline V lookup: CDR1 SGHTS, CDR2 YDEGEE. V was cut by 4 bases and J by 8 bases, with 24 bases left in between. CDR3 DNA sequence: TGTGCCAGCAGCAAGCTTTCTTATTGGGGGCCTTCAGGCTACACCTTC. This encodes CASSKLSYWGPSGYTF.

The chain employs TRBV12-5 and TRBJ2-1, with 15 bases fitting TRBD2. CDR1 is LGHNT and CDR2 is FRNRAP in the germline V gene. The J segment lost 3 bases and the V segment lost 6 bases, leaving 24 bases of the junction unmatched. This CDR3 is 23 amino acids long. CDR3 DNA sequence: TGTGCTAGTGGATTGCCCCGGCCAGCCGGGACTAGCGGGAGGACAATTAACTACAATGAGCAGTTCTTC. As protein: CASGLPRPAGTSGRTINYNEQFF.